Sequencing of this TCR beta chain was carried out in a study of tumor and adjacent non-tumor tissue in lung cancer. Germline CDR1 and CDR2: SGHAT and FQNNGV. The CDR3 length is 15 residues. V lost 1 base, J lost 4 bases, and 12 bases lay in between. No cell sorting was done before RNA was extracted from the tissue. Three rounds of nested PCR, following a modified ARM-PCR protocol, produced the TCRbeta library. A single record per CDR3 protein comes from TCRdb applying MiXCR to the multiplex PCR reads. The table includes 91,000 or so distinct CDR3 sequences, roughly 70% detected once. This clonotype has just a few counts.

The receptor comes from a man aged 60 to 69 with non-small cell lung cancer. This chain uses TRBV11-2 with TRBJ2-3; a possible D gene is TRBD2 (6 bases). Sequencing input: lung tumor tissue. Written as DNA, the CDR3 is TGTGCCAGCAGCTTAGTAGGTGGAGGGGCAGATACGCAGTATTTT. This encodes CASSLVGGGADTQYF.